This T cell receptor beta chain was found in a study of blood T cell repertoires in COVID-19. In the source study's methods: Estimates of nucleated cell counts were drawn from the amplification of reference gene primers. Sequencing was performed with immunoSEQ multiplex PCR; in TCRdb, only in-frame clones are kept and a portion is missing. The DNA was the basis for D and trimming; V, J and clone size are from that table. The sample has some 270,000 clones; 80% to 90% are singletons. The V gene's germline CDR1 is SQVTM and CDR2 ANQGSEA. The CDR3 has 11 amino acids. Trimming shortened V by 7 bases and J by 4 bases, and 10 bases separated the two germline ends.

The clonotype originates from a woman in her sixties or seventies with acute or convalescent COVID-19. The J gene is TRBJ1-2, the V gene TRBV29-1; D unresolved. The specimen sequenced was peripheral blood. As DNA, the CDR3 is TGCAGCGCTTTGAGTAGCTATGGCTACACCTTC. It translates to CSALSSYGYTF.